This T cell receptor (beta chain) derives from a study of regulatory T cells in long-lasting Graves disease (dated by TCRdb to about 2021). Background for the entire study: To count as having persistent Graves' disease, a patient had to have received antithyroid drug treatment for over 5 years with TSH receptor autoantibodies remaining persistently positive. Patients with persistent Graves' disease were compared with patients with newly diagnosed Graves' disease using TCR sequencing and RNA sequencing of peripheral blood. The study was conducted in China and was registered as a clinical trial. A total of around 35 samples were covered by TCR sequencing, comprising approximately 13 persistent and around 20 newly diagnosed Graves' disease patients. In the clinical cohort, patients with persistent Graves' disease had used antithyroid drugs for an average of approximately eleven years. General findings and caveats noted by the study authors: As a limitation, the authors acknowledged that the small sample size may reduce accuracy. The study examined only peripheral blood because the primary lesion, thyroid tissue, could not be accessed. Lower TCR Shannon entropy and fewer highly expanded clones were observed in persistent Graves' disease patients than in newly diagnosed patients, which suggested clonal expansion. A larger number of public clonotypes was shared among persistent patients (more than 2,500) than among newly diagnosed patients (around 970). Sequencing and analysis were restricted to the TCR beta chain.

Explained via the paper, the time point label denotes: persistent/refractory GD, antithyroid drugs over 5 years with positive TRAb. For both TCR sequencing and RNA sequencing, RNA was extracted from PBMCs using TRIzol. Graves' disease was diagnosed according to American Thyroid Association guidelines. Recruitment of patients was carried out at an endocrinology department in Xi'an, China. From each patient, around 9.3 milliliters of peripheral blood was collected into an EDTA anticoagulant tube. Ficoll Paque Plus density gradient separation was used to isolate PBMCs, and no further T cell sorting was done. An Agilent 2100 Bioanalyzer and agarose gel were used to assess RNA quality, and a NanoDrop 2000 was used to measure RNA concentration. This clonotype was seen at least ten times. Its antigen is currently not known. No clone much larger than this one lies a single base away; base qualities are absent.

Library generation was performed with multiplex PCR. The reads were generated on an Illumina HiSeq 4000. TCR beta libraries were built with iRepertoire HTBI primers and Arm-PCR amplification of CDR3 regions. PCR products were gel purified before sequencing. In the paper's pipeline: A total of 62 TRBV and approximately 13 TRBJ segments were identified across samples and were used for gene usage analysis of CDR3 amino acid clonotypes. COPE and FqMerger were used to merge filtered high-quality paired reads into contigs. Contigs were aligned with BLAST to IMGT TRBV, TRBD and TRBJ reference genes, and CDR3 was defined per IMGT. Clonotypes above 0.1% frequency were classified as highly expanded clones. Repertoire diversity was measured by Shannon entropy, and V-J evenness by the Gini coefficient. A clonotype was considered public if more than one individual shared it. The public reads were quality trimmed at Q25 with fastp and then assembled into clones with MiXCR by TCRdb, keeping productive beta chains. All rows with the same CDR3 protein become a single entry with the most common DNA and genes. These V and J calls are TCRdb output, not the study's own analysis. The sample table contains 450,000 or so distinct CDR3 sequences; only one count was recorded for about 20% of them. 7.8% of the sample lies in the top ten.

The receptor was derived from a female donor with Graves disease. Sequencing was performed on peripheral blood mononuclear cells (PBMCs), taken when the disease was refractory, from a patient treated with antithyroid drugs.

CDR3 loop: CASSPPYRQETQYF. The sequenced DNA: TGTGCCAGCTCACCACCGTACAGACAAGAGACCCAGTACTTC. The chain is assembled from TRBV18 and TRBJ2-5; the D gene cannot be named for sure. The CDR1 and CDR2 encoded by the germline V gene are KGHSH and LQKENI. Trimming at the junction amounts to 0 bases on V and 2 bases on J, and the germline ends lie 7 bases apart. From its cysteine to its phenylalanine, the CDR3 spans 14 amino acids. Only CDR3 DNA is held: 42 bases, read in frame from base 1.